Each of the 25 T cell receptor beta chains below was sequenced from the same sample in a study of CD8+ T cells in alopecia areata. Stated treatment: oral pan-JAK inhibitor, 5-10 mg twice daily. Extracted RNA was reverse transcribed into cDNA, the sequencing template. Profiled with immunoSEQ multiplex PCR; TCRdb holds only in-frame clones, not every one. The sample holds about 210,000 clones, roughly 64% seen once. The sample consisted of CD4+ T cells sorted from blood, taken at week 4, from a patient treated with tofacitinib. These receptors were taken from a human donor with alopecia areata.

The chain is built from TRBV10-3 and TRBJ2-2; 7 nucleotides align to TRBD1. The CDR3 contains 14 residues. The V and J ends lost 10 bases and 3 bases, in that order; junction bases with no gene match: 8. Looked up from germline, CDR1 is ENHRY and CDR2 is SYGVKD. The CDR3 sequence: CATGTESDTGELFF. The CDR3 DNA reads TGTGCCACCGGGACAGAGTCGGACACCGGGGAGCTGTTTTTT.

V gene TRBV25-1 combines with J gene TRBJ2-3, with 7 bases matching TRBD1. J was trimmed by 1 base and V by 2 bases; bases with no gene match: 6. The CDR3 contains 16 residues. Germline values: CDR1 MGHDK, CDR2 SYGVNS. DNA for the CDR3: TGTGCCAGCAGTGAACCCCGGACAGGACGCACAGATACGCAGTATTTT. As protein: CASSEPRTGRTDTQYF.

The CDR3 here is CAWSPTGSSGELFF. CDR3 bases: TGTGCCTGGAGTCCTACAGGGAGTAGCGGGGAGCTGTTTTTT. V is TRBV30 and J is TRBJ2-2, with TRBD1 as a possible D gene (6 bases). The CDR3 totals 14 residues. The V gene lost 2 bases and the J gene lost 7 bases, with 14 bases spanning the gap. Germline CDR1 GTSNPN, CDR2 SVGIG (reference sequence). Complete variable domain (other parts from reference TRBV30 and TRBJ2-2): SQTIHQWPATLVQPVGSPLSLECTVEGTSNPNLYWYRQAAGRGLQLLFYSVGIGQISSEVPQNLSASRPQDRQFILSSKKLLLSDSGFYLCAWSPTGSSGELFFGEGSRLTVL.

The chain's CDR3 is CRPGGIYEQYF. The DNA of the CDR3 is TGCAGGCCAGGGGGCATCTACGAGCAGTACTTC. The chain has TRBV20-1 and TRBJ2-7; TRBD1 matches 8 bases. CDR3 length: 11 residues. Germline V gene sequence: CDR1 DFQATT, CDR2 SNEGSKA (reference sequence).

The gene calls are TRBV7-6 and TRBJ1-1; 9 bases are a match to TRBD1. J gave up 4 bases and V 2 bases, and 2 bases lay outside the gene matches. Germline lookup yields CDR1 SGHVS and CDR2 FNYEAQ. The CDR3 loop spans 14 amino acids. DNA of the CDR3: TGTGCCAGCAGCTTAACAGGGGGCCTCACTGAAGCTTTCTTT. Translating it yields CASSLTGGLTEAFF.

This clone was picked up a small number of times. The sample carries other DNA sequences with the same CDR3. The CDR3 nucleotides read TGTGCCATCTCTCGACTAGCGGGGGGCCAAGAGACCCAGTACTTC. Residues: CAISRLAGGQETQYF. The chain couples TRBV10-3 to TRBJ2-5; 13 bases are a match to TRBD2. The CDR3 has 15 residues. The germline V gene encodes CDR1 ENHRY and CDR2 SYGVKD. The V gene end was trimmed by 8 bases and the J gene end by 1 base; junction bases not matched to a gene: 4.

This rearrangement joins TRBV4-2 to TRBJ2-5; D not resolved. V gave up 1 base and J gave up 1 base, with 7 bases separating them. The CDR3 spans 14 residues. Germline values: CDR1 LGHNA, CDR2 YNFKEQ. DNA of the CDR3: TGTGCCAGCAGCCAAGTTTCTTTCCAAGAGACCCAGTACTTC. Translating it yields CASSQVSFQETQYF.

This clone was found once. The chain has TRBV15 and TRBJ1-6; D is perhaps TRBD1 (5 bases). The ends were cut back, 1 base at V and 9 bases at J, with 16 bases in the middle. CDR1 LNHNV and CDR2 YYDKDF come from the germline V gene (reference sequence). The CDR3 totals 16 residues. The CDR3 DNA follows: TGTGCCACCAGCAGAGGAGGCGGGGGAGATTCTTCACCCCTCCACTTT. Its protein is CATSRGGGGDSSPLHF. The entire variable domain, with the rest obtained from reference TRBV15 and TRBJ1-6, is as follows: DAMVIQNPRYQVTQFGKPVTLSCSQTLNHNVMYWYQQKSSQAPKLLFHYYDKDFNNEADTPDNFQSRRPNTSFCFLDIRSPGLGDTAMYLCATSRGGGGDSSPLHFGNGTRLTVT.

The chain recombines TRBV11-2 with TRBJ1-1, with no clear D. CDR1 and CDR2 (germline): SGHAT, FQNNGV. The CDR3 extends over 13 amino acids. Trimming stripped 1 base from V and 1 base from J, with 4 bases between. The chain's CDR3 is CASSLARNTEAFF. The DNA of the CDR3 is TGTGCCAGCAGCTTAGCCAGGAACACTGAAGCTTTCTTT. Complete variable domain (other parts from reference TRBV11-2 and TRBJ1-1): EAGVAQSPRYKIIEKRQSVAFWCNPISGHATLYWYQQILGQGPKLLIQFQNNGVVDDSQLPKDRFSAERLKGVDSTLKIQPAKLEDSAVYLCASSLARNTEAFFGQGTRLTVV.

A remark on this clone: This specimen includes other DNA sequences encoding the same CDR3. The chain carries TRBV5-1 and TRBJ2-1; TRBD1 is a possible D gene (5 bases). Trimming took off 0 bases at V and 4 bases at J, with 5 bases between the two ends. CDR1 is SGHRS, CDR2 YFSETQ, per germline. The CDR3 has 13 residues. The CDR3 coding sequence is TGCGCCAGCAGCTTGGGACAGTACAATGAGCAGTTCTTC. The encoded protein is CASSLGQYNEQFF.

CDR3 bases: TGTGCCAGCAGTTTCAGGGATCGAGGAGATACGCAGTATTTT. Translating gives CASSFRDRGDTQYF. This rearrangement joins TRBV27 to TRBJ2-3; possible D gene TRBD1, 5 bases. The CDR3 runs to 14 residues. Germline V CDR1 and CDR2: MNHEY, SMNVEV (reference sequence). V dropped 3 bases and J dropped 5 bases, with 12 bases sitting between them.

This sequence joins TRBV19 and TRBJ2-1; 8 bases match TRBD1. CDR3 length: 14 amino acids. V was clipped by 6 bases and J by 4 bases; unmatched bases: 5. Per the germline V gene, CDR1 is LNHDA and CDR2 is SQIVND (reference sequence). This CDR3 reads CASSPRTGYNEQFF. Here the CDR3 DNA reads TGTGCCAGTAGCCCCCGGACAGGGTACAATGAGCAGTTCTTC.

V usage is TRBV18 and J usage is TRBJ1-1; TRBD1 matches at 8 bases. The V and J ends lost 6 bases and 1 base, in that order; junction bases with no gene match: 7. The CDR3 runs to 15 residues. Germline V gene lookup returns CDR1 KGHSH and CDR2 LQKENI. CDR3 sequence: CASSPSGQGNTEAFF. For the CDR3, the DNA is TGTGCCAGCTCCCCCTCCGGACAGGGGAACACTGAAGCTTTCTTT.

This clone has ten or more counts. This chain connects TRBV16 to TRBJ1-6, with D perhaps TRBD1 (5 bases). The germline V and J ends were trimmed by 4 bases and 11 bases, with 18 bases remaining between them. Per germline, CDR1 KGHSY and CDR2 FQNENV. CDR3 length equals 15 residues. CDR3 bases: TGTGCCAGCAGCCGGGACCTCCCGGCGGCGACACCCCTCCACTTT. It is translated as CASSRDLPAATPLHF.

This clone was seen only a few times. This sequence joins TRBV7-9 and TRBJ1-2; maybe TRBD1 (6 bases). The CDR3 sequence is 14 residues long. Trimming removed 2 bases from V and 6 bases from J, with 13 bases in between. In germline, CDR1 is SEHNR, CDR2 FQNEAQ (reference sequence). For the CDR3, the DNA is TGTGCCAGCAGCTTAAGGTCGGCAGGGGATGGCTACACCTTC. Its protein is CASSLRSAGDGYTF.

This clone was seen once. The chain joins TRBV7-8 to TRBJ2-3; no clear D. The V gene's germline CDR1 is SGHVS and CDR2 FQNEAQ. This CDR3 is built from 13 residues. V lost 3 bases, J lost 2 bases, and 6 bases lay in between. CDR3: CASSFVPTDTQYF. Here the CDR3 DNA reads TGTGCCAGCAGCTTCGTCCCCACAGATACGCAGTATTTT.

J is TRBJ2-1 and V is TRBV9; tentatively, D is TRBD1 or TRBD2 (7 bases each). Trimming pared 0 bases from V and 4 bases from J, leaving 14 bases between. Germline CDR1 reads SGDLS; CDR2 reads YYNGEE. CDR3 length: 16 amino acids. The CDR3 region has the DNA TGTGCCAGCAGCGTAGTGGGAGGGACAGCTTACAATGAGCAGTTCTTC. Its translation: CASSVVGGTAYNEQFF.

The chain couples TRBV7-2 to TRBJ1-6; no clear D gene. This CDR3 is built from 15 residues. The germline V gene has CDR1 SGHTA and CDR2 FQGNSA. V lost 1 base and J 9 bases, leaving 13 bases between the germline ends. This CDR3 is CASSLGVSVGSPLHF. In DNA form, the CDR3 reads TGTGCCAGCAGCTTAGGGGTTTCAGTCGGTTCACCCCTCCACTTT.

The rearrangement links TRBV30 to TRBJ2-2; D gene uncertain. This CDR3 has 13 amino acids. The germline CDR1 and CDR2 sequences are GTSNPN and SVGIG (reference sequence). Trimming removed 2 bases from V and 4 bases from J, with 8 bases in between. Written as DNA, the CDR3 is TGTGCCTGGAGTCGCTACTCCACCGGGGAGCTGTTTTTT. This gives the protein CAWSRYSTGELFF.

J is TRBJ2-2 and V is TRBV6-1; D gene ambiguous. Trimming took 6 bases from V and 4 from J, leaving 6 bases between them. CDR1 MNHNS and CDR2 SASEGT come from the germline V gene. The CDR3 totals 12 residues. In nucleotides, the CDR3 is TGTGCCAGCAGGATAAGCACCGGGGAGCTGTTTTTT. As protein: CASRISTGELFF.

The chain has TRBV6-5 and TRBJ1-1, with TRBD1 identical over 9 bases. CDR1 is MNHEY and CDR2 is SVGAGI in the germline V gene. With V trimmed by 5 bases and J by 3 bases, 7 bases remained unmatched. This CDR3 region has 15 residues. The CDR3 here is CASSLNRDRDTEAFF. The DNA of the CDR3 is TGTGCCAGCAGTCTCAATCGGGACAGGGACACTGAAGCTTTCTTT.

In the case of this clone: The CDR3 does not close with the conserved phenylalanine or tryptophan, likely indicating a read error. The chain's CDR3 is CASSRDSKDTEAFL. CDR3 DNA: TGCGCCAGCAGCCGGGACAGTAAGGACACTGAAGCTTTCCTT. The rearrangement joins TRBV5-1 to TRBJ1-1; TRBD1 matches at 7 bases. The germline V gene encodes CDR1 SGHRS and CDR2 YFSETQ. Trimming cost V 4 bases and J 3 bases; bases outside gene matches: 6. This CDR3 is 14 amino acids long.

This clone was found a few times. The V call is TRBV2, the J call TRBJ2-2; D is ambiguous. The CDR3 is 15 amino acids. V was pared by 4 bases and J by 2 bases, with 11 bases between. Germline CDR1 reads SNHLY; CDR2 reads FYNNEI. DNA for the CDR3: TGTGCCAGCAGTGTGGTCGGATTAAACACCGGGGAGCTGTTTTTT. Translated: CASSVVGLNTGELFF.

This clone has just one count. The genes are TRBV4-3 and TRBJ2-5, with 9 positions matching TRBD1. The J call is in doubt because the DNA end fits TRBJ2-7 better. Germline CDR1 is LGHNA and CDR2 is YSLEER. The CDR3 loop spans 17 amino acids. The CDR3 DNA follows: TGCGCCAGCAGCCAAGGCCATATGGGGACAGGGAGCAACGAGCAGTACTTC. Translation: CASSQGHMGTGSNEQYF.

The rearrangement uses TRBV4-3 and TRBJ1-5, with 7 nucleotides matching TRBD1. J lost 2 bases, V lost 0 bases, and 4 bases had no gene match. This CDR3 contains 16 residues. Germline assignment: CDR1 LGHNA and CDR2 YSLEER. CDR3 loop: CASSQETGRGNQPQHF. CDR3 coding DNA: TGCGCCAGCAGCCAAGAGACAGGGCGAGGCAATCAGCCCCAGCATTTT.